This T cell receptor beta chain was recorded in a study of blood T cell repertoires in COVID-19. This CDR3 spans 14 amino acids. CDR1 and CDR2 (germline): LNHDA, SQIVND (reference sequence). Between the trimmed V and J ends, which lost 5 bases and 8 bases, there was a span of 13 bases. Repertoires were generated with immunoSEQ multiplex PCR, while TCRdb's copy carries only in-frame clones and drops some. This sample carries over 200,000 clones, 83% of them seen once, and the ten largest clones take about 2.3%. The chain has TRBV19 and TRBJ1-6; D possibly corresponds to TRBD1 (6 bases). This receptor was obtained from a woman aged 35 to 49 with active or convalescent COVID-19. The sample consisted of peripheral blood. CDR3 in DNA: TGTGCCAGTAGTGTGGGACATTTAGATTCACCCCTCCACTTT. It is translated as CASSVGHLDSPLHF.